The sequence of this TCR beta chain was determined in a study of blood T cells in healthy people across ages. The CDR3 is 16 amino acids. With V trimmed by 5 bases and J by 3 bases, 12 bases remained unmatched. Germline-derived CDR1 and CDR2 are SGHTA and FQGNSA. The second PCR ran 7 to 11 cycles with a sample-barcoded 5' primer and J-beta primers. Using its own MiXCR run on the 5' RACE reads, TCRdb lists one record per CDR3 protein. There are fewer than 700,000 distinct CDR3 sequences in the sample; roughly 43% occur only once, and roughly 25% lies in the top ten. This sequence joins TRBV7-2 and TRBJ2-7, with TRBD1 matching over 8 bases. Sequenced: blood. The receptor's source is a man older than 75 in good health. The DNA of the CDR3 is TGTGCCAGCAGCCCAGACACAGGGGGTTATCGCTACGAGCAGTACTTC. As protein: CASSPDTGGYRYEQYF.